A selection of T cell receptor beta chains follows, all from one sample in a study of blood T cell repertoires in COVID-19. Libraries were prepared by immunoSEQ multiplex PCR; TCRdb keeps only in-frame clonotypes and omits some of them. This table has 200,000 or so clones, roughly 90% appearing once. The specimen was PBMCs or T cells enriched from blood (not recorded which). The receptors here all came from a woman between 18 and 29 years old who had recovered from COVID-19. Each CDR3 is given with its conserved first and last residue. A D gene is named only where the DNA matches it firmly. Clone size, where shown, is once, few, many, or a class for clones that have expanded.

size: NA
D: NA
J: TRBJ2-7
V: TRBV29-1
CDR3: CSVQGTYEQYF
DNA: TGCAGCGTTCAGGGTACCTACGAGCAGTACTTC

size: NA
D: NA
J: TRBJ1-5
V: TRBV27
CDR3: CASSSRGISNQPQHF
DNA: TGTGCCAGCAGTTCCCGGGGGATAAGCAATCAGCCCCAGCATTTT

size: NA
D: TRBD1
J: TRBJ1-1
V: TRBV27
CDR3: CASSFGTATEAFF
DNA: TGTGCCAGCAGTTTCGGGACAGCCACTGAAGCTTTCTTT

size: NA
D: TRBD2
J: TRBJ2-1
V: TRBV27
CDR3: CASRGTSDYNEQFF
DNA: TGTGCCAGCAGGGGGACTAGCGACTACAATGAGCAGTTCTTC

size: NA
D: NA
J: TRBJ1-6
V: TRBV7-9
CDR3: CASSLQGNSPLHF
DNA: TGTGCCAGCAGCTTACAGGGAAATTCACCCCTCCACTTT

size: NA
D: NA
J: TRBJ1-6
V: TRBV27
CDR3: CAAGPPGNSPLHF
DNA: TGTGCCGCCGGCCCGCCGGGTAATTCACCCCTCCACTTT

size: NA
D: NA
J: TRBJ1-6
V: TRBV6-6
CDR3: CASSPDSDNSPLHF
DNA: TGTGCCAGCAGTCCGGACAGTGATAATTCACCCCTCCACTTT

size: NA
D: TRBD1
J: TRBJ1-4
V: TRBV4-1
CDR3: CASSHKPTGADEKLFF
DNA: TGCGCCAGCAGCCACAAACCGACAGGGGCAGATGAAAAACTGTTTTTT

size: NA
D: TRBD2
J: TRBJ2-1
V: TRBV5-1
CDR3: CASSQWVLAGGSGEQFF
DNA: TGCGCCAGCAGCCAATGGGTACTAGCGGGGGGGTCTGGTGAGCAGTTCTTC

size: NA
D: NA
J: TRBJ1-6
V: TRBV9
CDR3: CASSVDGGRNSPLHF
DNA: TGTGCCAGCAGCGTAGACGGGGGGAGGAATTCACCCCTCCACTTT

size: NA
D: NA
J: TRBJ1-1
V: TRBV5-4
CDR3: CASSLAGGLGAFF
DNA: TGTGCCAGCAGCTTGGCCGGGGGGTTGGGAGCTTTCTTT

size: NA
D: NA
J: TRBJ1-2
V: TRBV4-1
CDR3: CASSPSEILLYGYTF
DNA: TGCGCCAGCAGCCCCTCCGAGATACTACTCTATGGCTACACCTTC

size: NA
D: TRBD2
J: TRBJ2-3
V: TRBV19
CDR3: CASSPSLGTSDIAGTQYF
DNA: TGTGCCAGTAGTCCTTCGCTTGGGACTAGTGATATAGCTGGTACGCAGTATTTT

size: NA
D: TRBD1
J: TRBJ1-2
V: TRBV15
CDR3: CATSRTGTSWGYTF
DNA: TGTGCCACCAGCAGGACAGGGACCTCGTGGGGCTACACCTTC

size: NA
D: NA
J: TRBJ1-1
V: TRBV12-5
CDR3: CASGFSPGQNTEAFF
DNA: TGTGCTAGTGGTTTCTCTCCAGGGCAGAACACTGAAGCTTTCTTT

size: NA
D: TRBD1
J: TRBJ1-2
V: TRBV7-9
CDR3: CASCWDRELNYGYTF
DNA: TGTGCCAGCTGCTGGGACAGGGAGCTTAACTATGGCTACACCTTC

size: NA
D: NA
J: TRBJ1-1
V: TRBV6-5
CDR3: CASSYSSNGNTEAFF
DNA: TGTGCCAGCAGTTACTCGAGTAACGGGAACACTGAAGCTTTCTTT

size: NA
D: NA
J: TRBJ1-6
V: TRBV28
CDR3: CASKDRFFYNSPLHF
DNA: TGTGCCAGCAAAGATCGGTTCTTTTATAATTCACCCCTCCACTTT

size: NA
D: NA
J: TRBJ1-2
V: TRBV5-1
CDR3: CASSLGQNYGYTF
DNA: TGCGCCAGCAGCTTGGGACAGAACTATGGCTACACCTTC

size: NA
D: NA
J: TRBJ1-5
V: TRBV6-4
CDR3: CAGSLCGARNQPQHF
DNA: TGTGCCGGCTCCTTGTGTGGAGCGCGCAATCAGCCCCAGCATTTT

size: NA
D: NA
J: TRBJ1-2
V: TRBV11-2
CDR3: CASSHARGARGYTF
DNA: TGTGCCAGCAGTCACGCCCGGGGGGCGAGAGGCTACACCTTC

size: NA
D: NA
J: TRBJ1-6
V: TRBV30
CDR3: CAWSPPGAPLHF
DNA: TGTGCCTGGAGTCCCCCAGGGGCACCCCTCCACTTT

size: NA
D: TRBD2
J: TRBJ2-3
V: TRBV27
CDR3: CASYPLAGGSDTQYF
DNA: TGTGCCAGCTACCCGTTAGCGGGGGGTTCGGATACGCAGTATTTT

size: NA
D: NA
J: TRBJ1-1
V: TRBV20-1
CDR3: CSATRIEAFF
DNA: TGCAGTGCTACCAGAATTGAAGCTTTCTTT

size: NA
D: NA
J: TRBJ1-5
V: TRBV19
CDR3: CASSLEGISNQPQHF
DNA: TGTGCCAGTAGTTTGGAGGGGATTAGCAATCAGCCCCAGCATTTT

size: NA
D: TRBD2
J: TRBJ2-1
V: TRBV6-4
CDR3: CASSERGGSYNEQFF
DNA: TGTGCCAGCAGTGAGCGGGGGGGCTCCTACAATGAGCAGTTCTTC

size: NA
D: TRBD1
J: TRBJ1-1
V: TRBV5-1
CDR3: CASSQSQGGTEAFF
DNA: TGCGCCAGCAGCCAATCTCAGGGGGGAACTGAAGCTTTCTTT

size: NA
D: NA
J: TRBJ2-1
V: TRBV1
CDR3: CTSSPTGGHEQFF
DNA: TGCACCAGCAGCCCTACGGGGGGCCATGAGCAGTTCTTC

size: NA
D: NA
J: TRBJ2-7
V: TRBV12-5
CDR3: CASGLGRGSYEQYF
DNA: TGTGCTAGTGGCCTGGGGCGGGGATCCTACGAGCAGTACTTC

size: NA
D: NA
J: TRBJ2-3
V: TRBV27
CDR3: CASSGKGSPTDTQYF
DNA: TGTGCCAGCAGTGGAAAGGGGTCACCCACAGATACGCAGTATTTT

size: NA
D: TRBD1
J: TRBJ1-1
V: TRBV7-9
CDR3: CASSPETGMVTEAFF
DNA: TGTGCCAGCAGCCCGGAGACAGGGATGGTCACTGAAGCTTTCTTT

size: few
D: TRBD1
J: TRBJ2-2
V: TRBV9
CDR3: CASSGLGQGWAGELFF
DNA: TGTGCCAGCAGCGGATTGGGACAGGGTTGGGCCGGGGAGCTGTTTTTT

size: NA
D: TRBD1
J: TRBJ2-7
V: TRBV30
CDR3: CAWRARDRVSEQYF
DNA: TGTGCCTGGCGGGCCCGGGACAGGGTTAGCGAGCAGTACTTC

size: once
D: NA
J: TRBJ2-7
V: TRBV29-1
CDR3: CSVESEAGDYEQYF
DNA: TGCAGCGTTGAGTCTGAGGCAGGGGATTACGAGCAGTACTTC

size: NA
D: NA
J: TRBJ2-1
V: TRBV5-1
CDR3: CASSLLGAASYNEQFF
DNA: TGCGCCAGCAGCTTGTTGGGGGCCGCCTCCTACAATGAGCAGTTCTTC

size: NA
D: TRBD2
J: TRBJ2-1
V: TRBV19
CDR3: CASSIASSGNNEQFF
DNA: TGTGCCAGTAGTATAGCGTCTAGCGGAAACAATGAGCAGTTCTTC

size: NA
D: NA
J: TRBJ2-1
V: TRBV7-2
CDR3: CASRERTTSWNEQFF
DNA: TGTGCCAGCAGGGAGAGGACTACTTCGTGGAATGAGCAGTTCTTC

size: NA
D: TRBD1
J: TRBJ1-2
V: TRBV7-8
CDR3: CASSLGPSWDSPIYGYTF
DNA: TGTGCCAGCAGCTTAGGGCCCAGTTGGGACAGTCCTATCTATGGCTACACCTTC

size: NA
D: NA
J: TRBJ2-3
V: TRBV6-2/TRBV6-3
CDR3: CASSYRQISSTDTQYF
DNA: TGTGCCAGCAGTTACAGACAAATCTCTAGCACAGATACGCAGTATTTT

size: NA
D: NA
J: TRBJ2-7
V: TRBV12-3/TRBV12-4
CDR3: CASSPRYEQYF
DNA: TGTGCCAGCAGCCCCCGCTACGAGCAGTACTTC

size: NA
D: TRBD2
J: TRBJ2-7
V: TRBV7-8
CDR3: CASSLSGNYEQYF
DNA: TGTGCCAGCAGCTTAAGCGGGAACTACGAGCAGTACTTC

size: NA
D: NA
J: TRBJ1-1
V: TRBV7-9
CDR3: CASSQVNTEAFF
DNA: TGTGCCAGCAGCCAGGTGAACACTGAAGCTTTCTTT

size: NA
D: TRBD1
J: TRBJ2-1
V: TRBV18
CDR3: CASSPGAGGDYNEQFF
DNA: TGTGCCAGCTCACCAGGAGCAGGGGGCGATTACAATGAGCAGTTCTTC

size: once
D: NA
J: TRBJ1-4
V: TRBV3-1/TRBV3-2
CDR3: CASSLPPSPTGWRGKLFF
DNA: TGTGCCAGCAGCCTGCCGCCCTCCCCTACGGGCTGGAGGGGAAAACTGTTTTTT

size: few
D: TRBD2
J: TRBJ2-7
V: TRBV7-2
CDR3: CASSMKLAGGRHEQYF
DNA: TGTGCCAGCAGCATGAAACTAGCGGGGGGGCGCCACGAGCAGTACTTC

size: NA
D: TRBD2
J: TRBJ2-5
V: TRBV2
CDR3: CASLGGVGETQYF
DNA: TGTGCCAGCCTTGGGGGGGTAGGAGAGACCCAGTACTTC

size: NA
D: NA
J: TRBJ2-5
V: TRBV30
CDR3: CAWSVNGGWWETQYF
DNA: TGTGCCTGGAGTGTAAATGGGGGGTGGTGGGAGACCCAGTACTTC

size: NA
D: NA
J: TRBJ1-1
V: TRBV20-1
CDR3: CSAPGETEAFF
DNA: TGCAGTGCCCCAGGGGAAACTGAAGCTTTCTTT

size: NA
D: TRBD2
J: TRBJ2-4
V: TRBV11-2
CDR3: CASSPAGGGRNIQYF
DNA: TGTGCCAGCAGCCCAGCGGGGGGTGGGAGAAACATTCAGTACTTC

size: few
D: NA
J: TRBJ1-1
V: TRBV5-4
CDR3: CASSLDRGGRAFF
DNA: TGTGCCAGCAGCTTGGATCGGGGAGGAAGAGCTTTCTTT

size: NA
D: TRBD1
J: TRBJ2-7
V: TRBV18
CDR3: CASSATGLDEQYF
DNA: TGTGCCAGCTCCGCGACAGGGCTCGACGAGCAGTACTTC